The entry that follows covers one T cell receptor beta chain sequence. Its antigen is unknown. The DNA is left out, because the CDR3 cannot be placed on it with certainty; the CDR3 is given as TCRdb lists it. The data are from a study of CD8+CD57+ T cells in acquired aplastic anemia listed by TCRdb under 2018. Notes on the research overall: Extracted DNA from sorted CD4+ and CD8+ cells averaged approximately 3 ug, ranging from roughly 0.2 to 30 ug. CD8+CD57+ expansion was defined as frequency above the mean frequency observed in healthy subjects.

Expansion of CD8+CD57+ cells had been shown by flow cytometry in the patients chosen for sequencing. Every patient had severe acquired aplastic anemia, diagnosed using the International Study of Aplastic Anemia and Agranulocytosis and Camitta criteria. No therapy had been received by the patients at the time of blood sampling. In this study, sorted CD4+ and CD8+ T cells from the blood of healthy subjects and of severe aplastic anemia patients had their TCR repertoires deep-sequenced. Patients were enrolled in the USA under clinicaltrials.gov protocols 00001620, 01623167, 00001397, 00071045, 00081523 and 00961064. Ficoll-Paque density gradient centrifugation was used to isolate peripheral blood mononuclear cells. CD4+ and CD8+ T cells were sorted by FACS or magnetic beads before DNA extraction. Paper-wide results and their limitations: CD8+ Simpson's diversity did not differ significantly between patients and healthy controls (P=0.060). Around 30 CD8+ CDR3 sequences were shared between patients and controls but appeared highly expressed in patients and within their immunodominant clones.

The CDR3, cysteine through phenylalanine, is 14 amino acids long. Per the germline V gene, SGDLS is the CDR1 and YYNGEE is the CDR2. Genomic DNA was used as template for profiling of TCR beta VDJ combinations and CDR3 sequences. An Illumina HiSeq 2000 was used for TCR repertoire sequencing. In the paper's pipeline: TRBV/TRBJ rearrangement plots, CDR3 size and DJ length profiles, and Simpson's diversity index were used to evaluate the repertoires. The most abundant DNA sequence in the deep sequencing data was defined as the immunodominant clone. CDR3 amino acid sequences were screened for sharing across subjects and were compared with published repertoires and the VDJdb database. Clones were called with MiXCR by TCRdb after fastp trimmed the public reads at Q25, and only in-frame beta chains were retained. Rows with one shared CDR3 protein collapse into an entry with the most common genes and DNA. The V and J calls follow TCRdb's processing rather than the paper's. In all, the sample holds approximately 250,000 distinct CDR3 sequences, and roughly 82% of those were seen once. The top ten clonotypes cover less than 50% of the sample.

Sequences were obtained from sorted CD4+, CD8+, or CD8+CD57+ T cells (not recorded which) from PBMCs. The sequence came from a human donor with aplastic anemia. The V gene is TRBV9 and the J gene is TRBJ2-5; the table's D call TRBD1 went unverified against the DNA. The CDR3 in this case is CASSGAGDIQYFDF.